Listed below are T cell receptor beta chains from one sample, sequenced in a study of Ad26.COV2.S vaccination and SARS-CoV-2 variants. The repertoire was sequenced with immunoSEQ multiplex PCR; TCRdb's copy has only in-frame clones and lacks some. The sample lists about 400,000 clones, 70% to 90% occurring once. Sequences were derived from peripheral blood, sampled in a trial of Ad26.COV2.S vaccine versus placebo. These receptors were taken from a person aged 18-60 years who received the Ad26.COV2.S COVID-19 vaccine or a placebo. CDR3s include the opening cysteine and the closing phenylalanine or tryptophan. D genes are given only for firm matches. Clone size appears in some rows only: once, few, many, or a class for an expanded clone.

v_gene: TRBV6-2/TRBV6-3
d_gene: NA
abundance: NA
j_gene: TRBJ2-5
CDR3nt: TGTGCCAGCAGTTACGAAGGACACCCCGGGGAGACCCAGTACTTC
CDR3aa: CASSYEGHPGETQYF

v_gene: TRBV10-2
d_gene: TRBD2
abundance: NA
j_gene: TRBJ2-3
CDR3nt: TGCGCCAGCAGTTCATTAGCGGGGGGTATGGGTACGCAGTATTTT
CDR3aa: CASSSLAGGMGTQYF

v_gene: TRBV11-2
d_gene: TRBD1
abundance: few
j_gene: TRBJ2-2
CDR3nt: TGTGCCAGCAGCTCCCAGGGGGTAGGGGAGCTGTTTTTT
CDR3aa: CASSSQGVGELFF

v_gene: TRBV4-1
d_gene: TRBD1
abundance: NA
j_gene: TRBJ2-6
CDR3nt: TGCGCCAGCAGCCAAAATTACCCGGGACAGGGGGCGTTCGGGGCCAACGTCCTGACTTTC
CDR3aa: CASSQNYPGQGAFGANVLTF

v_gene: TRBV19
d_gene: NA
abundance: NA
j_gene: TRBJ2-2
CDR3nt: TGTGCGGGGAGAGGGCCGAACACCGGGGAGCTGTTTTTT
CDR3aa: CAGRGPNTGELFF

v_gene: TRBV6-2/TRBV6-3
d_gene: NA
abundance: NA
j_gene: TRBJ1-6
CDR3nt: TGTGCCAGCAGTCGGGGTAATAATTCACCCCTCCACTTT
CDR3aa: CASSRGNNSPLHF

v_gene: TRBV15
d_gene: NA
abundance: NA
j_gene: TRBJ1-4
CDR3nt: TGTGCCACCAGCAGAGAGGGTGGAATTGGTGAAAAACTGTTTTTT
CDR3aa: CATSREGGIGEKLFF

v_gene: TRBV25-1
d_gene: NA
abundance: once
j_gene: TRBJ1-6
CDR3nt: TGTGCCAGCAGTTCGAATTCACCCCTCCACTTT
CDR3aa: CASSSNSPLHF

v_gene: TRBV9
d_gene: NA
abundance: NA
j_gene: TRBJ1-3
CDR3nt: TGTGCCAGCAGCGTTGCCCAGGGGCCCGGAAACACCATATATTTT
CDR3aa: CASSVAQGPGNTIYF

v_gene: TRBV5-1
d_gene: NA
abundance: NA
j_gene: TRBJ1-1
CDR3nt: TGCGCCAGCAGCTTGACCCAGGGCAACACTGAAGCTTTCTTT
CDR3aa: CASSLTQGNTEAFF

v_gene: TRBV28
d_gene: NA
abundance: NA
j_gene: TRBJ2-1
CDR3nt: TGTGCCAGCAGTTTTGTATTAGGAGGGCGTGAGCAGTTCTTC
CDR3aa: CASSFVLGGREQFF

v_gene: TRBV19
d_gene: NA
abundance: NA
j_gene: TRBJ2-1
CDR3nt: TGTGCCAGTCGCAGACAGGGACTTGTCTCCTACAATGAGCAGTTCTTC
CDR3aa: CASRRQGLVSYNEQFF

v_gene: TRBV3-1/TRBV3-2
d_gene: TRBD2
abundance: NA
j_gene: TRBJ2-3
CDR3nt: TGTGCCAGCAGCCAAGATCTAGAGCGGGGGGTTGATACGCAGTATTTT
CDR3aa: CASSQDLERGVDTQYF

v_gene: TRBV2
d_gene: TRBD2
abundance: NA
j_gene: TRBJ2-3
CDR3nt: TGTGCCAGCAGTGCAGCTCGGGGGGGCGCAACAGATACGCAGTATTTT
CDR3aa: CASSAARGGATDTQYF

v_gene: TRBV7-6
d_gene: NA
abundance: few
j_gene: TRBJ1-1
CDR3nt: TGTGCCAGCAGCGACAAGGGGACTGAAGCTTTCTTT
CDR3aa: CASSDKGTEAFF

v_gene: TRBV7-6
d_gene: NA
abundance: NA
j_gene: TRBJ2-5
CDR3nt: TGTGCCAGCAGCCAAGTCAGTGTTTTCGCCTCGAGGGAGACCCAGTACTTC
CDR3aa: CASSQVSVFASRETQYF

v_gene: TRBV4-3
d_gene: NA
abundance: few
j_gene: TRBJ1-2
CDR3nt: TGCGCCAGCAGCCAAGGGACCCCGGACAGCCCCTATGGCTACACCTTC
CDR3aa: CASSQGTPDSPYGYTF

v_gene: TRBV7-6
d_gene: TRBD2
abundance: NA
j_gene: TRBJ2-3
CDR3nt: TGTGCCAGCAGCTTAACGGGGGGGGGATTCACAGATACGCAGTATTTT
CDR3aa: CASSLTGGGFTDTQYF

v_gene: TRBV19
d_gene: TRBD1
abundance: NA
j_gene: TRBJ1-1
CDR3nt: TGTGCCAGTAGTGGTCCGGGACAGGGGAACACTGAAGCTTTCTTT
CDR3aa: CASSGPGQGNTEAFF

v_gene: TRBV2
d_gene: NA
abundance: NA
j_gene: TRBJ1-5
CDR3nt: TGTGCCAGCAGTGCAGACAGCGGATCCCAGCATTTT
CDR3aa: CASSADSGSQHF

v_gene: TRBV29-1
d_gene: NA
abundance: NA
j_gene: TRBJ2-1
CDR3nt: TGCAGCGTTGAACCTTTCTCCTACAATGAGCAGTTCTTC
CDR3aa: CSVEPFSYNEQFF

v_gene: TRBV4-1
d_gene: TRBD1
abundance: few
j_gene: TRBJ1-4
CDR3nt: TGCGCCAGCAGCCCGGGACAGACAACTAATGAAAAACTGTTTTTT
CDR3aa: CASSPGQTTNEKLFF

v_gene: TRBV7-2
d_gene: NA
abundance: NA
j_gene: TRBJ1-3
CDR3nt: TGTGCCAGCAGCTCGGGACGGCCCTCTGGAAACACCATATATTTT
CDR3aa: CASSSGRPSGNTIYF

v_gene: TRBV5-5
d_gene: NA
abundance: NA
j_gene: TRBJ2-7
CDR3nt: TGTGCCAGCAGCTTTGGTCCCCCGTTATACGAGCAGTACTTC
CDR3aa: CASSFGPPLYEQYF

v_gene: TRBV7-2
d_gene: NA
abundance: NA
j_gene: TRBJ2-4
CDR3nt: TGTGCCAGCAGCTTAAGGGGGACTCAAAACATTCAGTACTTC
CDR3aa: CASSLRGTQNIQYF

v_gene: TRBV11-2
d_gene: TRBD1
abundance: NA
j_gene: TRBJ1-2
CDR3nt: TGTGCCAGCAGCTTAGGGACAGGGATGGGCTACACCTTC
CDR3aa: CASSLGTGMGYTF

v_gene: TRBV5-6
d_gene: NA
abundance: NA
j_gene: TRBJ2-7
CDR3nt: TGTGCCAGCAGCTTGGGAGGGGGGATTCAGTACTTC
CDR3aa: CASSLGGGIQYF

v_gene: TRBV15
d_gene: NA
abundance: NA
j_gene: TRBJ2-3
CDR3nt: TGTGCCACCAGCAGAGGCGAGGGGGTGACAGATACGCAGTATTTT
CDR3aa: CATSRGEGVTDTQYF

v_gene: TRBV2
d_gene: NA
abundance: NA
j_gene: TRBJ2-7
CDR3nt: TGTGCCAGCAGTGGGATGGGGGCCTACGAGCAGTACTTC
CDR3aa: CASSGMGAYEQYF

v_gene: TRBV5-5
d_gene: NA
abundance: NA
j_gene: TRBJ1-1
CDR3nt: TGTGCCAGCAGCTTGGTCGGGGGCGATCGCACTGAAGCTTTCTTT
CDR3aa: CASSLVGGDRTEAFF

v_gene: TRBV5-8
d_gene: TRBD1
abundance: once
j_gene: TRBJ1-2
CDR3nt: TGTGCCAGCAGCTTTCGAGGGGGACAGGGAGACTATGGCTACACCTTC
CDR3aa: CASSFRGGQGDYGYTF

v_gene: TRBV7-8
d_gene: NA
abundance: few
j_gene: TRBJ2-1
CDR3nt: TGTGCCAGCAGCGTGGACCATCCCAATGAGCAGTTCTTC
CDR3aa: CASSVDHPNEQFF

v_gene: TRBV7-2
d_gene: TRBD1
abundance: NA
j_gene: TRBJ2-2
CDR3nt: TGTGCCAGCAGCTTAGGGAGGACAGGGGGAGCCGGGGAGCTGTTTTTT
CDR3aa: CASSLGRTGGAGELFF

v_gene: TRBV4-3
d_gene: TRBD1
abundance: NA
j_gene: TRBJ2-1
CDR3nt: TGCGCCAGCAGCCAGGGACAGGGGTATGAGCAGTTCTTC
CDR3aa: CASSQGQGYEQFF

v_gene: TRBV6-2/TRBV6-3
d_gene: NA
abundance: NA
j_gene: TRBJ2-1
CDR3nt: TGTGCCAGCAGTTACTCGTCCAGCCCAGGTTACAATGAGCAGTTCTTC
CDR3aa: CASSYSSSPGYNEQFF

v_gene: TRBV6-2/TRBV6-3
d_gene: TRBD2
abundance: NA
j_gene: TRBJ2-7
CDR3nt: TGTGCCAGCAGTATAGGGACTAGCGGATCCTACGAGCAGTACTTC
CDR3aa: CASSIGTSGSYEQYF

v_gene: TRBV19
d_gene: TRBD1
abundance: NA
j_gene: TRBJ1-1
CDR3nt: TGTGCCAGTAGGACAGGGGGTTTGAGTGAAGCTTTCTTT
CDR3aa: CASRTGGLSEAFF

v_gene: TRBV5-4
d_gene: TRBD1
abundance: NA
j_gene: TRBJ2-6
CDR3nt: TGTGCCAGCAGCTCCGGACAGGGGATAGCGGGGGCCAACGTCCTGACTTTC
CDR3aa: CASSSGQGIAGANVLTF

v_gene: TRBV11-3
d_gene: NA
abundance: once
j_gene: TRBJ2-3
CDR3nt: TGTGCCAGCAGCTTGACAGTAAGCACAGATACGCAGTATTTT
CDR3aa: CASSLTVSTDTQYF

v_gene: TRBV6-6
d_gene: NA
abundance: NA
j_gene: TRBJ1-2
CDR3nt: TGTGCCACCAGCGGTTACCAACCCTCTTCCTATGGCTACACCTTC
CDR3aa: CATSGYQPSSYGYTF

v_gene: TRBV7-2
d_gene: TRBD2
abundance: NA
j_gene: TRBJ2-7
CDR3nt: TGTGCCAGCAGCTTGGGCGGGGGGGCGTCTGAGCAGTACTTC
CDR3aa: CASSLGGGASEQYF

v_gene: TRBV7-9
d_gene: NA
abundance: NA
j_gene: TRBJ2-5
CDR3nt: TGTGCCAGCAGCCGGACTTCTGGGGAGACCCAGTACTTC
CDR3aa: CASSRTSGETQYF

v_gene: TRBV10-3
d_gene: NA
abundance: NA
j_gene: TRBJ1-4
CDR3nt: TGTGCCATCAGTGCGGGACCTGGGGGCGAAAAACTGTTTTTT
CDR3aa: CAISAGPGGEKLFF

v_gene: TRBV2
d_gene: NA
abundance: NA
j_gene: TRBJ2-7
CDR3nt: TGTGCCAGCGACAGTCAAAGCTCCTACGAGCAGTACTTC
CDR3aa: CASDSQSSYEQYF

v_gene: TRBV25-1
d_gene: NA
abundance: NA
j_gene: TRBJ2-7
CDR3nt: TGTGCCAGCAGTGATAGGGAGCAGTACTTC
CDR3aa: CASSDREQYF

v_gene: TRBV19
d_gene: NA
abundance: NA
j_gene: TRBJ2-7
CDR3nt: TGTGCCAGTAGTCGGACACCAAGCTCCTACGAGCAGTACTTC
CDR3aa: CASSRTPSSYEQYF

v_gene: TRBV12-3/TRBV12-4
d_gene: NA
abundance: NA
j_gene: TRBJ1-5
CDR3nt: TGTGCCACCTCTGGGAGTAATCAGCCCCAGCATTTT
CDR3aa: CATSGSNQPQHF

v_gene: TRBV3-1/TRBV3-2
d_gene: TRBD1
abundance: NA
j_gene: TRBJ1-1
CDR3nt: TGTGCCAGCAGCAGGGACAGGGGGAACACTGAAGCTTTCTTT
CDR3aa: CASSRDRGNTEAFF